Below, 25 T cell receptor beta chains from the same sample are listed, as sequenced in a study of blood T cell repertoires in COVID-19. Profiled with immunoSEQ multiplex PCR; TCRdb holds only in-frame clones, not every one. The sample yields approximately 59,000 clones, about four fifths seen once. The sample consisted of peripheral blood. These receptors were obtained from a woman aged 80 or over with acute or convalescent COVID-19.

CDR3 sequence: CASSPNLAIRYEQYF. Written as DNA, the CDR3 is TGTGCCAGTAGTCCAAACCTAGCGATCCGCTACGAGCAGTACTTC. The chain couples TRBV19 to TRBJ2-7; possibly TRBD2 for D (6 bases). CDR3 size: 15 residues. V gave up 5 bases and J gave up 3 bases, with 17 bases separating them. CDR1 LNHDA and CDR2 SQIVND come from the germline V gene (reference sequence).

The chain recombines TRBV19 with TRBJ1-6; D is unresolved. Germline CDR1 and CDR2: LNHDA and SQIVND (reference sequence). V lost 5 bases and J 9 bases, leaving 20 bases between the germline ends. There are 16 residues in the CDR3. Here the CDR3 reads CASSPQATVIPSPLHF. CDR3 nucleotides: TGTGCCAGTAGTCCCCAGGCCACGGTAATTCCTTCACCCCTCCACTTT.

This clone was counted once. The chain recombines TRBV30 with TRBJ1-4, with D unresolved. The CDR3 contains 13 residues. Trimming removed 3 bases at V and 10 bases at J, with 15 bases between. Germline loops: CDR1 GTSNPN, CDR2 SVGIG (reference sequence). The CDR3 coding sequence is TGTGCCTGGAGGGCAGACGCTCCGGGAAAACTGTTTTTT. It is translated as CAWRADAPGKLFF.

This clone was detected only a few times. The junction departs from germline at one end; a sequencing error may be responsible. The V call is TRBV7-7, the J call TRBJ2-5, with 12 bases lining up with TRBD2. There are 17 residues in the CDR3. The germline CDR1 and CDR2 sequences are SSHAT and FNYEAQ (reference sequence). CDR3 nucleotide sequence: TGTGCTAGCAGCTTAGCTAGGACTAGCGGGGAGTTGGAGACCCAGTACTTC. Translating it yields CASSLARTSGELETQYF. Supplemented by reference TRBV7-7 and TRBJ2-5, the full variable domain reads GAGVSQSPRYKVTKRGQDVTLRCDPISSHATLYWYQQALGQGPEFLTYFNYEAQPDKSGLPSDRFSAERPEGSISTLTIQRTEQRDSAMYRCASSLARTSGELETQYFGPGTRLLVL.

This chain joins TRBV9 and TRBJ2-5; 9 bases map to TRBD2. Germline V gene sequence: CDR1 SGDLS, CDR2 YYNGEE. The CDR3 loop spans 15 amino acids. Unmatched junction bases numbered 3, after V lost 0 bases and J lost 3 bases. CDR3 DNA: TGTGCCAGCAGCGTAGCGCCTAGCGGGAAAGAGACCCAGTACTTC. Translating it yields CASSVAPSGKETQYF.

This clone was recorded only once. V usage is TRBV18 and J usage is TRBJ2-2, with D maybe TRBD1 (5 bases). The CDR3 covers 15 residues. V lost 5 bases to trimming and J lost 0 bases, with 10 bases between them. CDR1 and CDR2 from the germline V gene are KGHSH and LQKENI. CDR3 coding DNA: TGTGCCAGCTCAGTGACAGACGCGAACACCGGGGAGCTGTTTTTT. Its protein product is CASSVTDANTGELFF.

This chain uses TRBV2 with TRBJ2-1, with 11 bases identical to TRBD2. This CDR3 has 16 residues. Trimming removed 2 bases from V and 7 bases from J; junction bases left unmatched: 7. From germline, CDR1 is SNHLY and CDR2 FYNNEI. The CDR3 DNA follows: TGTGCCAGCAGTGAAATTGTAGCGGGAGGGCTGAATGAGCAGTTCTTC. Translated: CASSEIVAGGLNEQFF.

This clone is a singleton in its sample. The rearrangement uses TRBV12-5 and TRBJ1-2; TRBD1 aligns across 8 bases. This CDR3 spans 15 amino acids. V gave up 3 bases and J gave up 5 bases; unmatched junction bases: 8. Germline lookup yields CDR1 LGHNT and CDR2 FRNRAP. In DNA, the CDR3 is TGTGCTAGTGGTTTCTGGGACAGGCCAACTTATGGCTACACCTTC. Its translation is CASGFWDRPTYGYTF.

The genes are TRBV30 and TRBJ1-4, with D possibly TRBD1 on 6 matching bases. The V end was cut by 0 bases, the J end by 8 bases, with 16 bases between. The CDR3 spans 15 residues. The germline gives CDR1 GTSNPN, CDR2 SVGIG (reference sequence). This CDR3 reads CAWSVHRGGGEKLFF. CDR3 bases: TGTGCCTGGAGTGTACATAGAGGGGGGGGAGAAAAACTGTTTTTT. Drawing the rest from reference TRBV30 and TRBJ1-4, the complete variable domain is SQTIHQWPATLVQPVGSPLSLECTVEGTSNPNLYWYRQAAGRGLQLLFYSVGIGQISSEVPQNLSASRPQDRQFILSSKKLLLSDSGFYLCAWSVHRGGGEKLFFGSGTQLSVL.

A single count supports this clone. The V call is TRBV13, the J call TRBJ1-1; a possible D gene is TRBD1 (5 bases). This CDR3 is 14 amino acids long. Germline assignment: CDR1 PRHDT and CDR2 FYEKMQ (reference sequence). Trimming shortened V by 5 bases and J by 1 base, and 11 bases separated the two germline ends. This CDR3 is CASSTDRRNTEAFF. DNA of the CDR3: TGTGCCAGCAGCACCGACAGACGGAACACTGAAGCTTTCTTT.

V and J are TRBV7-2 and TRBJ2-7, with D hard to call. Germline lookup yields CDR1 SGHTA and CDR2 FQGNSA. The CDR3 consists of 13 residues. The V and J ends lost 1 base and 1 base respectively, with 5 bases between them. The CDR3 loop is CASSLELSYEQYF. CDR3 nucleotides: TGTGCCAGCAGCTTAGAACTATCCTACGAGCAGTACTTC.

The rearrangement joins TRBV3-1 (or the pseudogene TRBV3-2) to TRBJ1-2, with a weak D call TRBD1 (5 bases). From germline, CDR1 is LGHDT and CDR2 YNNKEL (reference sequence). This CDR3 has 12 residues. The ends were cut back, 4 bases at V and 2 bases at J, with 5 bases in the middle. CDR3 bases: TGTGCCAGCAGCCGACAGAACTATGGCTACACCTTC. Protein product: CASSRQNYGYTF.

The chain carries TRBV12-3 or TRBV12-4 and TRBJ2-7; D remains ambiguous. This CDR3 contains 13 residues. V was shortened by 6 bases and J by 3 bases, with 12 bases between the two germline ends. CDR3 bases: TGTGCCAGCAGGATAGACGGGTACTACGAGCAGTACTTC. The encoded protein is CASRIDGYYEQYF.

This chain links TRBV6-2 or TRBV6-3 with TRBJ2-3; a weak D match, TRBD2 (6 bases). Germline values: CDR1 MNHEY, CDR2 SVGEGT. CDR3 length: 14 residues. Trimming pared 6 bases from V and 4 bases from J, leaving 14 bases between. CDR3 sequence: CASSPPRDSDTQYF. The CDR3 nucleotides are TGTGCCAGCAGCCCACCTAGGGACTCAGATACGCAGTATTTT.

J is TRBJ2-1 and V is TRBV6-2 or TRBV6-3; the match to TRBD2 covers 9 bases. The trim removed 6 bases at V and 11 bases at J, leaving 14 bases unmatched. In germline, CDR1 is MNHEY, CDR2 SVGEGT. CDR3 length equals 15 residues. The DNA of the CDR3 is TGTGCCAGCAGCCCCGGGGTAGCGGGGGCGAAACAGCAGTTCTTC. Its translation is CASSPGVAGAKQQFF.

The V call is TRBV9, the J call TRBJ2-7, with 7 bases identical to TRBD2. This CDR3 has 15 residues. J lost 0 bases, V lost 0 bases, and 3 bases had no gene match. Germline CDR1 is SGDLS and CDR2 is YYNGEE. The CDR3 DNA sequence: TGTGCCAGCAGCGTAGGCGGGAGCTTCTCCTACGAGCAGTACTTC. Translated, it gives CASSVGGSFSYEQYF.

The CDR3 region has the DNA TGTGCCTGGAGTGCAAGACAGCTCTCTGGAAACACCATATATTTT. Translating it yields CAWSARQLSGNTIYF. This sequence joins TRBV30 and TRBJ1-3; tentative D call: TRBD1 (5 bases). Between the trimmed V and J ends, which lost 1 base and 0 bases, there was a span of 10 bases. The CDR3 is made up of 15 amino acids. Germline CDR1 and CDR2: GTSNPN and SVGIG (reference sequence).

This clone was seen just once. The chain has TRBV6-2 or TRBV6-3 and TRBJ2-3, with 7 bases identical to TRBD1. Germline V CDR1 and CDR2: MNHEY, SVGEGT. The junction had 4 bases not matched to a gene; V was cut back by 2 bases and J by 2 bases. The CDR3 spans 15 residues. The CDR3 protein is CASSYEGANTDTQYF. CDR3 sequence (DNA): TGTGCCAGCAGTTACGAGGGGGCCAACACAGATACGCAGTATTTT.

This sequence joins TRBV10-2 and TRBJ2-7, with 10 bases identical to TRBD2. CDR3 size: 14 residues. J lost 4 bases, V lost 6 bases, and 6 bases had no gene match. Germline CDR1 and CDR2: WSHSY and SAAADI. The CDR3 reads CASSLGLAEYEQYF. The DNA of the CDR3 is TGCGCCAGCAGCCTTGGACTAGCGGAATACGAGCAGTACTTC.

The sample holds one count of this clone. V is TRBV2 and J is TRBJ2-1, with TRBD2 identical over 7 bases. The J segment lost 7 bases and the V segment lost 10 bases, leaving 16 bases of the junction unmatched. The CDR3 covers 15 residues. CDR1 and CDR2 (germline): SNHLY, FYNNEI. The CDR3 sequence: CATIGGRAYLNEQFF. The CDR3 nucleotides are TGTGCCACCATCGGGGGGAGGGCCTATTTGAATGAGCAGTTCTTC. The full variable domain, completed using reference TRBV2 and TRBJ2-1, is EPEVTQTPSHQVTQMGQEVILRCVPISNHLYFYWYRQILGQKVEFLVSFYNNEISEKSEIFDDQFSVERPDGSNFTLKIRSTKLEDSAMYFCATIGGRAYLNEQFFGPGTRLTVL.

DNA of the CDR3: TGTGCCAGCAGCAGGGGGCAAAGAAGTTCACCCCTCCACTTT. As protein: CASSRGQRSSPLHF. The chain carries TRBV6-4 and TRBJ1-6; 8 bases match TRBD1. The V segment lost 6 bases and the J segment 9 bases; nucleotides outside the gene matches: 7. CDR1 is MRHNA and CDR2 is SNTAGT in the germline V gene. The CDR3 covers 14 residues.

This sequence joins TRBV24-1 and TRBJ2-3; D gene ambiguous. Germline CDR1 and CDR2: KGHDR and SFDVKD. Trimming pared 9 bases from V and 3 bases from J, leaving 6 bases between. This CDR3 region has 11 residues. The CDR3 loop is CATSLTDTQYF. The CDR3, as DNA: TGTGCCACCTCTCTGACAGATACGCAGTATTTT.

V usage is TRBV19 and J usage is TRBJ2-1; 13 positions agree with TRBD2. Germline V CDR1 and CDR2: LNHDA, SQIVND (reference sequence). V shed 4 bases, J shed 0 bases, and the junction held 3 bases outside the gene matches. The CDR3 is 17 residues long. The CDR3 nucleotides are TGTGCCAGTAGTACCCGGACTAGCGGGAGCTCCTACAATGAGCAGTTCTTC. Its protein is CASSTRTSGSSYNEQFF. Together with reference TRBV19 and TRBJ2-1, the CDR3 gives the full variable domain: DGGITQSPKYLFRKEGQNVTLSCEQNLNHDAMYWYRQDPGQGLRLIYYSQIVNDFQKGDIAEGYSVSREKKESFPLTVTSAQKNPTAFYLCASSTRTSGSSYNEQFFGPGTRLTVL.

The V gene is TRBV6-6, the J gene TRBJ2-5, with 10 nucleotides matching TRBD2. The V gene end was trimmed by 5 bases and the J gene end by 2 bases; junction bases not matched to a gene: 5. The CDR3 has 15 amino acids. In germline, CDR1 is MNHNY, CDR2 SVGAGI (reference sequence). Here the CDR3 reads CASSKQRGGQETQYF. In nucleotides, the CDR3 is TGTGCCAGCAGTAAACAGCGGGGGGGTCAAGAGACCCAGTACTTC.

V is TRBV6-2 or TRBV6-3 and J is TRBJ2-7; TRBD1 might be the D (5 bases). The germline V gene encodes CDR1 MNHEY and CDR2 SVGEGT. This CDR3 contains 13 residues. V shed 1 base and J shed 6 bases, with 10 bases lying between them. The CDR3 loop is CASSYFSDTEQYF. The DNA for the CDR3 is TGTGCCAGCAGTTACTTTTCGGACACCGAGCAGTACTTC.